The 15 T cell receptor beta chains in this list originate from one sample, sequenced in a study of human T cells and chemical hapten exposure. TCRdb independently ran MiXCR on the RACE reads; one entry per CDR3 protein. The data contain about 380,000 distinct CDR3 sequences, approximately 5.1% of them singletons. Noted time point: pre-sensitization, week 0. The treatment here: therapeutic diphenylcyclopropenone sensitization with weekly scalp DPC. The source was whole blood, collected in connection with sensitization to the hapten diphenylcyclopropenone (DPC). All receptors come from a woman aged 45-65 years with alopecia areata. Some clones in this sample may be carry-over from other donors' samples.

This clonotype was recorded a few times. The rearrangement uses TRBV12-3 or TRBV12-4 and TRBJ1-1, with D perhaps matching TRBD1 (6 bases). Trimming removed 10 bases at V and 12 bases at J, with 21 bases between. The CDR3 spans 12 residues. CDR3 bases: TGTGCCATTGAGGATCCCAAGGGGGACCCTTTCTTT. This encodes CAIEDPKGDPFF.

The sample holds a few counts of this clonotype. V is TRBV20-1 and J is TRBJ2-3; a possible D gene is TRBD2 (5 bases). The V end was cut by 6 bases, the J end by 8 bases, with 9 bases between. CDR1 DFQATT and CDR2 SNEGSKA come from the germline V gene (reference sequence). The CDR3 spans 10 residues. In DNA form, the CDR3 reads TGCAGTGCGCCCGCGGGTACGCAGTATTTT. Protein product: CSAPAGTQYF.

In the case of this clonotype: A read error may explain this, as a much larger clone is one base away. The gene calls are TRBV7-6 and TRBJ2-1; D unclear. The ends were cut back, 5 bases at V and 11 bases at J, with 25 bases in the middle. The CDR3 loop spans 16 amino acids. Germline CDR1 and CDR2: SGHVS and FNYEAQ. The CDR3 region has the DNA TGTGCCAGCAGCCCCATGATCGGTCCCCGTGGGAATAAGCAGTTCTTC. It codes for CASSPMIGPRGNKQFF.

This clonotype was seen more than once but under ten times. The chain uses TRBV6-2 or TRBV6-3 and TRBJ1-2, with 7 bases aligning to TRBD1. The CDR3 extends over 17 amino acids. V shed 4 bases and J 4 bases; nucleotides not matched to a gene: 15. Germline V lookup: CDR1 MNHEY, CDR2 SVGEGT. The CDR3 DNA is TGTGCCAGCAGTTCGGGACAGCGGCAGCTTATTTCCTATGGCTACACCTTC. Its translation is CASSSGQRQLISYGYTF.

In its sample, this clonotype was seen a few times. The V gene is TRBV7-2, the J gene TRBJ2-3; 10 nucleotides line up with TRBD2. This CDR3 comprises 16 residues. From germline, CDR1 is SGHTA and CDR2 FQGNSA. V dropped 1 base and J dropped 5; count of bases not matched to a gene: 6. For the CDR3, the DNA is TGTGCCAGCAGCTTAGTTGGGCTAGCGGGAGAAGATACGCAGTATTTT. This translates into CASSLVGLAGEDTQYF.

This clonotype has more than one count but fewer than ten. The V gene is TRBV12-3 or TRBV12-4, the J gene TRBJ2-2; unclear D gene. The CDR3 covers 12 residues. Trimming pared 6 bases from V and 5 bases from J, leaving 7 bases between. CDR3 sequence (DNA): TGTGCCAGCAGGCAGAGAACCGGGGAGCTGTTTTTT. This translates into CASRQRTGELFF.

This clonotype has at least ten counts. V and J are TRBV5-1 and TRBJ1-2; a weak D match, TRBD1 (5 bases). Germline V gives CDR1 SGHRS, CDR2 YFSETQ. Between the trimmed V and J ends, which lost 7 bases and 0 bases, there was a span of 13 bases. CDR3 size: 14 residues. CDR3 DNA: TGCGCCAGCGTCGGGGGGAGTTCTAACTATGGCTACACCTTC. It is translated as CASVGGSSNYGYTF.

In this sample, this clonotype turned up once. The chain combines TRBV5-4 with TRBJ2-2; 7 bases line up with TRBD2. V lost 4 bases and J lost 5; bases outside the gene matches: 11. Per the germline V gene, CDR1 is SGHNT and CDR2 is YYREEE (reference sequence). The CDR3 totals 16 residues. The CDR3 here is CASSPFGGSGTGELFF. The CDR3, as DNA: TGTGCCAGCAGCCCTTTCGGCGGGAGCGGAACCGGGGAGCTGTTTTTT.

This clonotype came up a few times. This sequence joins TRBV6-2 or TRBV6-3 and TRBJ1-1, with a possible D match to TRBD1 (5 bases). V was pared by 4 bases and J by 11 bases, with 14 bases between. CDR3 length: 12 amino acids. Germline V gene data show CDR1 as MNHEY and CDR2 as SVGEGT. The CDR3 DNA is TGTGCCAGCAGTTCCCAGGGTTTGGATGCTTTCTTT. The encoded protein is CASSSQGLDAFF.

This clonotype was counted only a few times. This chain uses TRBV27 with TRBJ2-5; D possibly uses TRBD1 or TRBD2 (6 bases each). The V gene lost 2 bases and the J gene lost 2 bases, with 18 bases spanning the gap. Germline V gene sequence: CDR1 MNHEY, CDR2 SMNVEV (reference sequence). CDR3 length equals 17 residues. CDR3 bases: TGTGCCAGCAGTTTAGGAGACGGGGGCAGGTGGCAAGAGACCCAGTACTTC. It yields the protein CASSLGDGGRWQETQYF.

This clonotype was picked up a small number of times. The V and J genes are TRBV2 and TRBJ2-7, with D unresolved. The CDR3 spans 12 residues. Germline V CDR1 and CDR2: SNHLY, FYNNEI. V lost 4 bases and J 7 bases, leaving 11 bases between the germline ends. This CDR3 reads CASSGEDGEQYF. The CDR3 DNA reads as TGTGCCAGCAGTGGAGAGGATGGGGAGCAGTACTTC.

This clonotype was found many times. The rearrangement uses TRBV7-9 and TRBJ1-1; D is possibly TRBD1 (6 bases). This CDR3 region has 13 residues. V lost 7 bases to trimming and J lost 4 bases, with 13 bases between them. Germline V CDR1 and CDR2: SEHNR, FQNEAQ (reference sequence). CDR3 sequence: CASTQGTGTEAFF. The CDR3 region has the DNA TGTGCCAGCACACAGGGCACGGGCACTGAAGCTTTCTTT.

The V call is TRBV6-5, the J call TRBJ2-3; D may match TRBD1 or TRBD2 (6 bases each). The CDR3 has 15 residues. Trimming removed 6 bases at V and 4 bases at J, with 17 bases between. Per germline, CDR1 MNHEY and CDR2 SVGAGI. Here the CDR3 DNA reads TGTGCCAGCAGAGGGGGAGGACTTGGGGCAGATACGCAGTATTTT. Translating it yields CASRGGGLGADTQYF.

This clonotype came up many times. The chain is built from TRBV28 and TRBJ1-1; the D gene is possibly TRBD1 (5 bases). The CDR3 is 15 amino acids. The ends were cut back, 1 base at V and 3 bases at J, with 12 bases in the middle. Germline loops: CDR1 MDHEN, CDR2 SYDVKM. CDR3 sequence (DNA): TGTGCCAGCAGTTTATTTCTGGGAGGGGACACTGAAGCTTTCTTT. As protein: CASSLFLGGDTEAFF.

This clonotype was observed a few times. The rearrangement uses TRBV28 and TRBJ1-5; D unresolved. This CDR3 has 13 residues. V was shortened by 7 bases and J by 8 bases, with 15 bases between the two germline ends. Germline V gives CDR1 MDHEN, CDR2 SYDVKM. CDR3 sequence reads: CASTPPRREPQHF. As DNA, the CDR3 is TGTGCCAGCACCCCCCCCCGGAGGGAGCCCCAGCATTTT. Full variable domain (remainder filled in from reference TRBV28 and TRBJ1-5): DVKVTQSSRYLVKRTGEKVFLECVQDMDHENMFWYRQDPGLGLRLIYFSYDVKMKEKGDIPEGYSVSREKKERFSLILESASTNQTSMYLCASTPPRREPQHFGDGTRLSIL.